This T cell receptor beta chain emerged from a study of early T cells in non-severe SARS-CoV-2 infection. Study-wide background: The input, bulk RNA from unsorted whole blood, was sequenced, and chains were unpaired. Study-level results: Matches to VDJdb favored anti-spike CD8 responses and missed private and CD4 specificities.

Unique molecular identifier tags were affixed to discrete cDNA molecules. TCRdb redid the calling of the 5' RACE reads with MiXCR, one entry per CDR3 protein. The profile shows about 34,000 distinct CDR3 sequences, 5.7% of them singletons. Comment on this clonotype: The antigen is unknown.

In germline, CDR1 is LNHDA, CDR2 SQIVND (reference sequence). The ends were cut back, 6 bases at V and 0 bases at J, with 12 bases in the middle. The CDR3 is made up of 15 amino acids. The sample comprised whole blood. This chain joins TRBV19 and TRBJ2-1; no clear D. The source of this sequence is an adult who was a healthcare worker with PCR-confirmed SARS-CoV-2 infection or an uninfected control (not recorded which). CDR3 bases: TGTGCCAGTAGCCCCCCGGGCAGCTCCTACAATGAGCAGTTCTTC. This encodes CASSPPGSSYNEQFF.